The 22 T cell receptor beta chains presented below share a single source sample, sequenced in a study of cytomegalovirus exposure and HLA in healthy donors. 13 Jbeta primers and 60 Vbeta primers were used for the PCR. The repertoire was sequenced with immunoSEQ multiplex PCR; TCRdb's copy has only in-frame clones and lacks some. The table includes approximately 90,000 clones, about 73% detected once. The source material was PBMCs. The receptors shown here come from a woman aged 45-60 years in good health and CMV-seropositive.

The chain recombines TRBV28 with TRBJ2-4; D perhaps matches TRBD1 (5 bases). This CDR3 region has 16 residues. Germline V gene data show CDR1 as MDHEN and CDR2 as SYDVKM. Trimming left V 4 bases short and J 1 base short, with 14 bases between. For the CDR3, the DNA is TGTGCCAGCAGTTCCGACCTAGGGGCGGCCAAAAACATTCAGTACTTC. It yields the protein CASSSDLGAAKNIQYF.

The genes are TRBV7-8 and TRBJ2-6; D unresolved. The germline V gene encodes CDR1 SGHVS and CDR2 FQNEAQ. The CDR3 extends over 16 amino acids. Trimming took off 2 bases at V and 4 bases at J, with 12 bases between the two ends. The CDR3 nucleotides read TGTGCCAGCAGCTTAAGGAGCTCCGGAGGGGCCAACGTCCTGACTTTC. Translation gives CASSLRSSGGANVLTF.

The CDR3 DNA follows: TGTGCCGCCCCGGGTCCCCGCAATTCCTACGAGCAGTACTTC. Translated: CAAPGPRNSYEQYF. The rearrangement links TRBV27 to TRBJ2-5; D is unresolved. The DNA end is more similar to TRBJ2-7, so the J call may be wrong. CDR1 is MNHEY, CDR2 SMNVEV, per germline (reference sequence). The CDR3 is 14 amino acids.

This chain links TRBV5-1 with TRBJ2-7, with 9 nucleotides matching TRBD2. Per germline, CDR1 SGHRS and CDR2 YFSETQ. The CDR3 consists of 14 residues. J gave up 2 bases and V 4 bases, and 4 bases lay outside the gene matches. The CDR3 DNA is TGCGCCAGCAGCGGGGCTAGCGGGACCTACGAGCAGTACTTC. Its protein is CASSGASGTYEQYF.

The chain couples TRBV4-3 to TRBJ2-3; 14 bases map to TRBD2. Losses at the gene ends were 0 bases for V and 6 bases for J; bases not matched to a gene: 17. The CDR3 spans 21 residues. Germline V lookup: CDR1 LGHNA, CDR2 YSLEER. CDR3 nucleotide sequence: TGCGCCAGCAGCCAAGAAGCCCTAGGACTAGCGGGAGGAGGGAGAGGGGATACGCAGTATTTT. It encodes CASSQEALGLAGGGRGDTQYF.

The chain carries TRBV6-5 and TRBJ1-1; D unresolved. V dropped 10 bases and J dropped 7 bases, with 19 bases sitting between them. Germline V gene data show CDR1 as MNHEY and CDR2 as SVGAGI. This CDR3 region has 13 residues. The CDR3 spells CATFDGGSGEAFF. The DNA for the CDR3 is TGTGCCACCTTTGACGGAGGCTCGGGTGAAGCTTTCTTT.

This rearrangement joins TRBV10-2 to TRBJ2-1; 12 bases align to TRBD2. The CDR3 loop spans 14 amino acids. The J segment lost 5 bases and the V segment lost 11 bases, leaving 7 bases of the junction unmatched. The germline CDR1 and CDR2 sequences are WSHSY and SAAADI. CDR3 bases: TGCGCCGGATCAAGACTAGCGGGAGACAATGAGCAGTTCTTC. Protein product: CAGSRLAGDNEQFF.

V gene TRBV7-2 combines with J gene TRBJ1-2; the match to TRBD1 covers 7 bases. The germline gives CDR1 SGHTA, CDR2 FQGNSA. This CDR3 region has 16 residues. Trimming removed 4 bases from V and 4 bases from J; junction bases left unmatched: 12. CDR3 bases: TGTGCCAGCAGCTCACAAACAGGGGACCGCTCCTATGGCTACACCTTC. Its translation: CASSSQTGDRSYGYTF.

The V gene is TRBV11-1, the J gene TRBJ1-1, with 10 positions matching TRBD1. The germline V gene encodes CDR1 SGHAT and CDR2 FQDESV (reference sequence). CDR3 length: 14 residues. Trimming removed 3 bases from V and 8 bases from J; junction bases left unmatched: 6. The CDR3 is CASSFSRDRGEAFF. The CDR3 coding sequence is TGTGCCAGCAGCTTCAGCCGGGACAGGGGAGAAGCTTTCTTT.

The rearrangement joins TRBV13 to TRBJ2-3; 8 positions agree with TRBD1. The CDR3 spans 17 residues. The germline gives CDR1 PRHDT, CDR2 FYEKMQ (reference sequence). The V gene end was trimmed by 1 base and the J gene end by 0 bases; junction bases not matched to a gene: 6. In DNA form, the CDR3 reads TGTGCCAGCAGCTTAGAGGTTGGACAGGGAAGCACAGATACGCAGTATTTT. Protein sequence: CASSLEVGQGSTDTQYF.

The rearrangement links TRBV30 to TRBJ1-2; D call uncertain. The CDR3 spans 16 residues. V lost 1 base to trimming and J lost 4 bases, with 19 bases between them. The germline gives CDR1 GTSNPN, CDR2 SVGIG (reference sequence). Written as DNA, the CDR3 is TGTGCCTGGAGTGGATCCCCGTTGCGGGCCTTCTATGGCTACACCTTC. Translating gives CAWSGSPLRAFYGYTF.

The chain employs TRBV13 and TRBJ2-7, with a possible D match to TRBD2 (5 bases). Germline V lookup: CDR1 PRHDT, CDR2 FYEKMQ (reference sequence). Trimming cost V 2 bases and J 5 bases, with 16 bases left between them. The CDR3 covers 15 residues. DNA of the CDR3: TGTGCCAGCAGCTTACGCGAGATCAAGGAGGACGAGCAGTACTTC. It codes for CASSLREIKEDEQYF.

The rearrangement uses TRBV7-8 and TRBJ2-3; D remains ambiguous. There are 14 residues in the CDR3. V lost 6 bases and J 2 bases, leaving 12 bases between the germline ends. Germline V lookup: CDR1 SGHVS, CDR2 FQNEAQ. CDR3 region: CASRAPRYTDTQYF. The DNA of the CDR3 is TGTGCCAGCAGAGCACCGAGGTACACAGATACGCAGTATTTT.

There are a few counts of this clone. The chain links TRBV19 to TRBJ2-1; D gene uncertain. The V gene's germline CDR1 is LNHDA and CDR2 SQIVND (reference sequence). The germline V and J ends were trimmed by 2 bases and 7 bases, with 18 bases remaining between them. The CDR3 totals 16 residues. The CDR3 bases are TGTGCCAGTAGTATAACGGGTTCGTTGGTGCCTAATGAGCAGTTCTTC. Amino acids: CASSITGSLVPNEQFF.

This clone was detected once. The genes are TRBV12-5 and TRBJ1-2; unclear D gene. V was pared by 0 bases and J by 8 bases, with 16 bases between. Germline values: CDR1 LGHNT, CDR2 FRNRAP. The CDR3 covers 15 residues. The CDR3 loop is CASGLVPYGDEGYTF. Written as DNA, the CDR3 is TGTGCTAGTGGTTTGGTACCGTATGGAGACGAAGGCTACACCTTC. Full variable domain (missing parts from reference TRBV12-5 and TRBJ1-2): DARVTQTPRHKVTEMGQEVTMRCQPILGHNTVFWYRQTMMQGLELLAYFRNRAPLDDSGMPKDRFSAEMPDATLATLKIQPSEPRDSAVYFCASGLVPYGDEGYTFGSGTRLTVV.

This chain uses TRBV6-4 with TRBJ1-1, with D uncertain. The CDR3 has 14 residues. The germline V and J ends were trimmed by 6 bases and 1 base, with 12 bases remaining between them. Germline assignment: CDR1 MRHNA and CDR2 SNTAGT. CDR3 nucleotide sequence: TGTGCCAGCAGACCCCGACAAGGGAACACTGAAGCTTTCTTT. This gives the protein CASRPRQGNTEAFF.

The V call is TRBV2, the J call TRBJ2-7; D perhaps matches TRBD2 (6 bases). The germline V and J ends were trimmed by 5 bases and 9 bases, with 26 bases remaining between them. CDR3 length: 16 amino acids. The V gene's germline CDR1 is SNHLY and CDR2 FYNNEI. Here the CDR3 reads CASSFWAGGRELWQYF. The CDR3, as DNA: TGTGCCAGCAGTTTTTGGGCTGGGGGACGGGAGCTGTGGCAGTACTTC. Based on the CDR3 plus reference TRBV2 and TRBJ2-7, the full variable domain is EPEVTQTPSHQVTQMGQEVILRCVPISNHLYFYWYRQILGQKVEFLVSFYNNEISEKSEIFDDQFSVERPDGSNFTLKIRSTKLEDSAMYFCASSFWAGGRELWQYFGPGTRLTVT.

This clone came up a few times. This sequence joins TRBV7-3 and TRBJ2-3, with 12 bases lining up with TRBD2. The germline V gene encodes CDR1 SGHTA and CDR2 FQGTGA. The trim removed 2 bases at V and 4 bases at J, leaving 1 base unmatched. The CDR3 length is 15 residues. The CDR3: CASSLLAGGPDTQYF. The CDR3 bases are TGTGCCAGCAGCTTACTAGCGGGAGGGCCAGATACGCAGTATTTT. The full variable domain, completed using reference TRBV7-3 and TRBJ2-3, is GAGVSQTPSNKVTEKGKYVELRCDPISGHTALYWYRQSLGQGPEFLIYFQGTGAADDSGLPNDRFFAVRPEGSVSTLKIQRTERGDSAVYLCASSLLAGGPDTQYFGPGTRLTVL.

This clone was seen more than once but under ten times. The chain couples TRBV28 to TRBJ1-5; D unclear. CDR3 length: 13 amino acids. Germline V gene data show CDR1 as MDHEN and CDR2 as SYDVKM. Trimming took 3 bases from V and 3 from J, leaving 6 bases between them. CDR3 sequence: CASSFYNNQPQHF. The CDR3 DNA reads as TGTGCCAGCAGTTTTTATAACAATCAGCCCCAGCATTTT. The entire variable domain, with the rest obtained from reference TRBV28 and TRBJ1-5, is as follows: DVKVTQSSRYLVKRTGEKVFLECVQDMDHENMFWYRQDPGLGLRLIYFSYDVKMKEKGDIPEGYSVSREKKERFSLILESASTNQTSMYLCASSFYNNQPQHFGDGTRLSIL.

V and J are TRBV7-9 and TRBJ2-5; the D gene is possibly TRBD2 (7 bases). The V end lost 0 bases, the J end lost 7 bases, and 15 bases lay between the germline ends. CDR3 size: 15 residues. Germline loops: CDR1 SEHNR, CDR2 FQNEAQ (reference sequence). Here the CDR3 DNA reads TGTGCCAGCAGCTTAGCTCCTCCAGGGGAGGGGACCCAGTACTTC. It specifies CASSLAPPGEGTQYF.

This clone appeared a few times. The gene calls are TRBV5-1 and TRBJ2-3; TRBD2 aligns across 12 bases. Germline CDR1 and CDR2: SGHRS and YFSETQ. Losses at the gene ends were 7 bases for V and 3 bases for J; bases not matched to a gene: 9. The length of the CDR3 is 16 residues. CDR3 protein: CASGPSGRVWTDTQYF. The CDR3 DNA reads TGCGCCAGCGGGCCTAGCGGGAGGGTGTGGACAGATACGCAGTATTTT.

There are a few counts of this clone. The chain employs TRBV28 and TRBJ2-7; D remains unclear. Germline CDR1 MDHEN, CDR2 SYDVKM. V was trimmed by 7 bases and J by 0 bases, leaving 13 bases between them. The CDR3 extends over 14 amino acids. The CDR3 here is CASTPLRSSYEQYF. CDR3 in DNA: TGTGCCAGCACCCCTCTCCGGAGCTCCTACGAGCAGTACTTC.